A single sample gave rise to the 22 T cell receptor beta chains below, sequenced in a study of response to subunit inactivated influenza vaccine. TCRdb fed the RT-PCR reads into MiXCR, producing one record per CDR3 protein. The sample has 450,000 to 600,000 distinct CDR3 sequences; 16% are singletons. Source: CD4+ T cells sorted from PBMCs, taken less than 30 months after vaccination. These receptors all come from a man between 45 and 75 years old who received an inactivated influenza vaccine.

In this sample, this clonotype turned up a few times. V is TRBV20-1 and J is TRBJ2-3, with 7 bases fitting TRBD2. Germline values: CDR1 DFQATT, CDR2 SNEGSKA (reference sequence). The CDR3 sequence is 14 residues long. Unmatched junction bases numbered 8, after V lost 2 bases and J lost 6 bases. The CDR3 region has the DNA TGCAGTGCTAGACGAAGCAAACTAGCGGATACGCAGTATTTT. Translation gives CSARRSKLADTQYF.

A few counts support this clonotype. The chain employs TRBV7-9 and TRBJ2-5, with 9 positions matching TRBD2. V gave up 5 bases and J gave up 5 bases; unmatched junction bases: 6. CDR1 and CDR2 from the germline V gene are SEHNR and FQNEAQ (reference sequence). The CDR3 spans 14 residues. This CDR3 is CASSMSSGVETQYF. In DNA, the CDR3 is TGTGCCAGCAGCATGTCTAGCGGGGTGGAGACCCAGTACTTC.

CDR3 region: CSARPGGPRTEAFF. CDR3 DNA sequence: TGCAGTGCTAGGCCGGGCGGGCCGAGGACTGAAGCTTTCTTT. The rearrangement uses TRBV20-1 and TRBJ1-1; D call uncertain. V was cut by 3 bases and J by 5 bases, with 16 bases left in between. The CDR3 contains 14 residues. Germline lookup yields CDR1 DFQATT and CDR2 SNEGSKA (reference sequence).

The chain employs TRBV19 and TRBJ2-3; D is uncertain. The CDR3 length is 14 residues. The V gene lost 9 bases and the J gene lost 0 bases, with 13 bases spanning the gap. Germline V gene data show CDR1 as LNHDA and CDR2 as SQIVND (reference sequence). CDR3 protein: CASREGPSTDTQYF. For the CDR3, the DNA is TGTGCCAGCCGCGAAGGGCCTAGCACAGATACGCAGTATTTT.

This clonotype was recorded a few times. This rearrangement joins TRBV20-1 to TRBJ2-3; TRBD2 aligns across 10 bases. Germline V lookup: CDR1 DFQATT, CDR2 SNEGSKA (reference sequence). The V segment lost 0 bases and the J segment 4 bases; nucleotides outside the gene matches: 1. The CDR3 is 14 residues long. The CDR3 sequence is CSARDLAGADTQYF. The CDR3 region has the DNA TGCAGTGCTAGAGACCTAGCGGGGGCAGATACGCAGTATTTT.

V and J are TRBV27 and TRBJ2-7; 8 bases line up with TRBD2. This CDR3 is 17 amino acids long. Germline CDR1 is MNHEY and CDR2 is SMNVEV (reference sequence). The ends lost 2 bases at V and 1 base at J; junction bases unmatched: 10. The DNA of the CDR3 is TGTGCCAGCAGTTTAACCCGTCCCCGACTAGCGTCCTACGAGCAGTACTTC. Translating it yields CASSLTRPRLASYEQYF.

There are a few counts of this clonotype. The chain employs TRBV6-5 and TRBJ2-3; D unclear. Germline loops: CDR1 MNHEY, CDR2 SVGAGI. The CDR3 contains 13 residues. V dropped 0 bases and J dropped 4 bases, with 5 bases sitting between them. This chain's CDR3 is CASSYSAPDTQYF. The CDR3 nucleotides read TGTGCCAGCAGTTACTCGGCCCCAGATACGCAGTATTTT.

Ten or more counts support this clonotype. The chain is built from TRBV12-3 or TRBV12-4 and TRBJ2-7; 9 positions agree with TRBD2. The CDR3 has 14 amino acids. Trimming at V came to 5 bases and at J to 4 bases, leaving 6 bases not matched to a gene. The CDR3 DNA is TGTGCCAGCAGTGGGGATAGCGGGAGTTACGAGCAGTACTTC. Its protein is CASSGDSGSYEQYF.

This clonotype was counted between two and nine times. V usage is TRBV11-2 and J usage is TRBJ2-7; 10 bases align to TRBD2. This CDR3 spans 16 amino acids. With V trimmed by 1 base and J by 4 bases, 7 bases remained unmatched. Germline CDR1 SGHAT, CDR2 FQNNGV. Here the CDR3 DNA reads TGTGCCAGCAGCTTAGTCCTACTAGCGGGGTCTTACGAGCAGTACTTC. Translation: CASSLVLLAGSYEQYF.

The CDR3 sequence: CSAKQGNEKLFF. CDR3 coding DNA: TGCAGTGCTAAGCAAGGAAATGAAAAACTGTTTTTT. The genes are TRBV20-1 and TRBJ1-4; D unclear. This CDR3 is 12 amino acids long. The V end lost 4 bases, the J end lost 5 bases, and 8 bases lay between the germline ends. The germline V gene encodes CDR1 DFQATT and CDR2 SNEGSKA (reference sequence).

This clonotype was observed once. V and J are TRBV28 and TRBJ1-1; tentative D call: TRBD1 (6 bases). The CDR3 sequence is 14 residues long. The germline V gene encodes CDR1 MDHEN and CDR2 SYDVKM. With 5 bases removed from V and 11 bases from J, the gap between germline ends came to 21 bases. CDR3 sequence (DNA): TGTGCCAGCAGTCCTACACTCAGGGGCTATGGGGCTTTCTTT. This encodes CASSPTLRGYGAFF.

Ten or more counts support this clonotype. CDR3 DNA sequence: TGTGCCAGCAGTTTCCGTGGGGGCGAGCAGTACTTC. Its protein product is CASSFRGGEQYF. The rearrangement links TRBV12-3 or TRBV12-4 to TRBJ2-7; either TRBD1 or TRBD2 may fit D (5 bases each). Trimming shortened V by 3 bases and J by 6 bases, and 9 bases separated the two germline ends. The CDR3 sequence is 12 residues long.

J is TRBJ2-3 and V is TRBV24-1; 11 bases map to TRBD2. CDR3 length: 16 amino acids. Germline CDR1 reads KGHDR; CDR2 reads SFDVKD. V was pared by 7 bases and J by 4 bases, with 9 bases of the junction left unmatched. The CDR3 sequence: CATSPALAGGADTQYF. The CDR3 nucleotides are TGTGCCACCAGCCCCGCCCTAGCGGGAGGTGCAGATACGCAGTATTTT.

This clonotype was seen a handful of times. The chain couples TRBV20-1 to TRBJ1-4; D unresolved. Per the germline V gene, CDR1 is DFQATT and CDR2 is SNEGSKA (reference sequence). The CDR3 has 11 residues. V was clipped by 3 bases and J by 8 bases, with 7 bases between them. The CDR3 sequence is CSARAGEKLFF. The CDR3 region has the DNA TGCAGTGCTAGGGCAGGCGAAAAACTGTTTTTT.

The rearrangement joins TRBV7-9 to TRBJ2-1; 14 nucleotides line up with TRBD2. Germline values: CDR1 SEHNR, CDR2 FQNEAQ (reference sequence). V was pared by 5 bases and J by 6 bases, with 9 bases of the junction left unmatched. This CDR3 is 17 amino acids long. This CDR3 is CASSRDTGLAGVNEQFF. CDR3 DNA sequence: TGTGCCAGCAGCCGGGACACGGGACTAGCGGGAGTCAATGAGCAGTTCTTC.

This clonotype was detected many times. The chain carries TRBV12-3 or TRBV12-4 and TRBJ2-1, with a tentative D call TRBD1 (6 bases). V lost 6 bases, J lost 7 bases, and 13 bases lay in between. The CDR3 covers 13 residues. This CDR3 is CASSWTAPNEQFF. CDR3 bases: TGTGCCAGCAGCTGGACAGCACCAAATGAGCAGTTCTTC.

This clonotype was seen a few times. The gene calls are TRBV12-3 or TRBV12-4 and TRBJ2-3; 12 positions agree with TRBD2. The J segment lost 0 bases and the V segment lost 5 bases, leaving 6 bases of the junction unmatched. CDR3 length: 17 residues. The CDR3 DNA follows: TGTGCCAGCAGTCAACTAGCGGGGGGCACGAGCACAGATACGCAGTATTTT. Translation: CASSQLAGGTSTDTQYF.

The chain is built from TRBV25-1 and TRBJ2-2; 7 bases map to TRBD1. The CDR3 totals 15 residues. The V gene end was trimmed by 4 bases and the J gene end by 6 bases; junction bases not matched to a gene: 8. Germline CDR1 is MGHDK and CDR2 is SYGVNS. In nucleotides, the CDR3 is TGTGCCAGCAGTGGAGACAGGGTAGTGTCCGGGGAGCTGTTTTTT. It translates to CASSGDRVVSGELFF.

This clonotype was observed a handful of times. A junction boundary mismatches the germline segment, possibly from a read error. The chain couples TRBV6-4 to TRBJ2-7; TRBD1 is a possible D gene (6 bases). The CDR3 is 14 amino acids. Germline loops: CDR1 MRHNA, CDR2 SNTAGT. The DNA of the CDR3 is TGTGCCAGTAGTGACAGGAACCACGGGTACGAGCAGTACTTC. This codes for CASSDRNHGYEQYF.

The rearrangement links TRBV5-1 to TRBJ2-2, with 15 bases matching TRBD2. V lost 1 base and J lost 4; bases outside the gene matches: 8. CDR3 length equals 19 residues. Germline loops: CDR1 SGHRS, CDR2 YFSETQ. The CDR3 region is CASSLRTSGGAGATGELFF. In nucleotides, the CDR3 is TGCGCCAGCAGCTTGAGGACTAGCGGGGGGGCCGGGGCCACCGGGGAGCTGTTTTTT.

The chain employs TRBV12-3 or TRBV12-4 and TRBJ1-3; 8 nucleotides line up with TRBD1. The CDR3 sequence is 13 residues long. The trim removed 5 bases at V and 8 bases at J, leaving 5 bases unmatched. DNA of the CDR3: TGTGCCAGCAGTGGGACAGGTGGGCACACCATATATTTT. This gives the protein CASSGTGGHTIYF.

The chain carries TRBV11-2 and TRBJ2-1; D gene uncertain. The V gene's germline CDR1 is SGHAT and CDR2 FQNNGV. The CDR3 sequence is 18 residues long. V was pared by 4 bases and J by 2 bases, with 21 bases between. The DNA of the CDR3 is TGTGCCAGCAGCTCACCTCTACTTAGAAACCTAGCCTACAATGAGCAGTTCTTC. This translates into CASSSPLLRNLAYNEQFF.